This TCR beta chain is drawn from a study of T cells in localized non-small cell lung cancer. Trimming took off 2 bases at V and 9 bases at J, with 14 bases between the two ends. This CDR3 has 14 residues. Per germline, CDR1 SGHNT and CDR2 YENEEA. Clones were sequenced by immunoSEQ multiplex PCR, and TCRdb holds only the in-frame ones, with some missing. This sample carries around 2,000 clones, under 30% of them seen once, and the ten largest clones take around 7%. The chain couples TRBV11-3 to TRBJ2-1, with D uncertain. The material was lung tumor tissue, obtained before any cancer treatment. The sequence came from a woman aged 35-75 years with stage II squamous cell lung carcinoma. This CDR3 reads CASSLPDWDSEQFF. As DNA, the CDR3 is TGTGCCAGCAGCTTACCCGACTGGGATAGTGAGCAGTTCTTC.